Listed here are 25 T cell receptor beta chains from one sample, sequenced in a study of blood T cell repertoires in COVID-19. Repertoires were generated with immunoSEQ multiplex PCR, while TCRdb's copy carries only in-frame clones and drops some. The repertoire holds 90,000 to 110,000 clones, with just under 90% as singletons. The material sequenced was peripheral blood. All receptors come from a human donor in a cohort sampled during active COVID-19.

The V gene is TRBV10-3, the J gene TRBJ1-2, with TRBD1 as a possible D gene (6 bases). Trimming shortened V by 10 bases and J by 0 bases, and 9 bases separated the two germline ends. The CDR3 extends over 12 amino acids. Germline CDR1 reads ENHRY; CDR2 reads SYGVKD. Here the CDR3 DNA reads TGTGCCACACAGGGCTCTAACTATGGCTACACCTTC. Translation gives CATQGSNYGYTF.

This sequence joins TRBV9 and TRBJ2-3; 7 nucleotides line up with TRBD2. With 0 bases clipped from V and 0 bases from J, the junction kept 4 bases outside the gene matches. The CDR3 runs 16 residues. Germline CDR1 reads SGDLS; CDR2 reads YYNGEE. Here the CDR3 reads CASSVAGGFSTDTQYF. The CDR3 region has the DNA TGTGCCAGCAGCGTAGCGGGGGGATTTAGCACAGATACGCAGTATTTT.

This rearrangement joins TRBV7-9 to TRBJ2-2; tentative D call: TRBD2 (7 bases). This CDR3 contains 16 residues. Germline CDR1 is SEHNR and CDR2 is FQNEAQ (reference sequence). Trimming cost V 3 bases and J 6 bases, with 17 bases left between them. As DNA, the CDR3 is TGTGCCAGCAGCTTTAACGGGGGCGCGGGGGCCGGGGAGCTGTTTTTT. Amino acid sequence: CASSFNGGAGAGELFF.

The V gene is TRBV5-1, the J gene TRBJ2-3; 7 nucleotides match TRBD1. The CDR3 sequence is 15 residues long. Germline V gene lookup returns CDR1 SGHRS and CDR2 YFSETQ. V was pared by 2 bases and J by 3 bases, with 6 bases of the junction left unmatched. The CDR3 loop is CASSFTGVVTDTQYF. CDR3 DNA sequence: TGCGCCAGCAGCTTTACAGGGGTGGTAACAGATACGCAGTATTTT.

This chain uses TRBV27 with TRBJ2-7; D might be TRBD2 (5 bases). Deletions cut 6 bases from V and 6 bases from J, with 15 bases between. The germline V gene has CDR1 MNHEY and CDR2 SMNVEV (reference sequence). The CDR3 spans 13 residues. The CDR3 protein is CASSYFSSGEQYF. The CDR3 nucleotides are TGTGCCAGCAGCTACTTTTCGAGCGGCGAGCAGTACTTC.

The chain has TRBV19 and TRBJ1-6; D uncertain. Looked up from germline, CDR1 is LNHDA and CDR2 is SQIVND (reference sequence). This CDR3 comprises 12 residues. The ends were cut back, 3 bases at V and 7 bases at J, with 4 bases in the middle. CDR3 in amino acids: CASSILNSPLHF. The CDR3 DNA follows: TGTGCCAGTAGTATTCTGAATTCACCCCTCCACTTT.

The chain combines TRBV3-1 (or the pseudogene TRBV3-2) with TRBJ2-6, with 11 positions matching TRBD1. This CDR3 region has 18 residues. Germline V gene data show CDR1 as LGHDT and CDR2 as YNNKEL (reference sequence). J lost 1 base, V lost 5 bases, and 7 bases had no gene match. The CDR3 is CASSARTGGFSGANVLTF. CDR3 nucleotide sequence: TGTGCCAGCAGCGCTCGGACAGGGGGCTTTTCTGGGGCCAACGTCCTGACTTTC.

This clone has just one count. The rearrangement uses TRBV14 and TRBJ2-1; 7 bases fit TRBD1. Germline V lookup: CDR1 SGHDN, CDR2 FVKESK. V was pared by 1 base and J by 7 bases, with 4 bases of the junction left unmatched. The CDR3 extends over 14 amino acids. CDR3 sequence reads: CASSQAGQFNEQFF. Here the CDR3 DNA reads TGTGCCAGCAGCCAAGCGGGACAGTTTAATGAGCAGTTCTTC. Combining the CDR3 with reference TRBV14 and TRBJ2-1 gives the whole variable domain EAGVTQFPSHSVIEKGQTVTLRCDPISGHDNLYWYRRVMGKEIKFLLHFVKESKQDESGMPNNRFLAERTGGTYSTLKVQPAELEDSGVYFCASSQAGQFNEQFFGPGTRLTVL.

The rearrangement uses TRBV19 and TRBJ1-1; D is unresolved. The germline V gene has CDR1 LNHDA and CDR2 SQIVND (reference sequence). This CDR3 comprises 15 residues. The ends were cut back, 5 bases at V and 0 bases at J, with 13 bases in the middle. CDR3 coding DNA: TGTGCCAGTAGTTCCCCCCTCAGGTTGAACACTGAAGCTTTCTTT. Amino acid sequence: CASSSPLRLNTEAFF.

This clone was counted only a few times. The V gene is TRBV5-1, the J gene TRBJ1-5; D perhaps matches TRBD1 (6 bases). V was pared by 4 bases and J by 5 bases, with 13 bases between. Germline V lookup: CDR1 SGHRS, CDR2 YFSETQ. The CDR3 totals 14 residues. The CDR3 DNA sequence: TGCGCCAGCAGCCGGACAGTTGGCGATCAGCCCCAGCATTTT. Residues: CASSRTVGDQPQHF.

CDR3 DNA sequence: TGTGCCAGCAGCCCTGGGGGGTACGGGTCCGAGCAGTACTTC. It yields the protein CASSPGGYGSEQYF. J is TRBJ2-7 and V is TRBV2, with D possibly being TRBD2 (6 bases). The V end was cut by 6 bases, the J end by 6 bases, with 18 bases between. Germline V gene data show CDR1 as SNHLY and CDR2 as FYNNEI. The CDR3 is 14 residues long.

The chain uses TRBV7-9 and TRBJ2-7; TRBD1 matches at 9 bases. V gave up 5 bases and J gave up 3 bases; unmatched junction bases: 11. Germline CDR1 and CDR2: SEHNR and FQNEAQ (reference sequence). The CDR3 consists of 16 residues. CDR3 nucleotide sequence: TGTGCCAGCAGCCCTGACCCGGGACAGGGCGGCTACGAGCAGTACTTC. Amino acids: CASSPDPGQGGYEQYF.

The rearrangement joins TRBV6-5 to TRBJ2-7, with TRBD1 matching 7 bases. The CDR3 length is 15 residues. Looked up from germline, CDR1 is MNHEY and CDR2 is SVGAGI. The ends lost 6 bases at V and 7 bases at J; junction bases unmatched: 15. CDR3 residues: CASRHPRQGSEEQYF. The DNA of the CDR3 is TGTGCCAGCAGGCACCCGAGACAGGGTTCGGAGGAGCAGTACTTC.

V usage is TRBV7-8 and J usage is TRBJ2-1; 10 bases map to TRBD2. Germline V gene lookup returns CDR1 SGHVS and CDR2 FQNEAQ. This CDR3 has 17 amino acids. V shed 2 bases and J 7 bases; nucleotides not matched to a gene: 11. CDR3 in DNA: TGTGCCAGCAGCTTAACCCGACTAGCGGGTTTTGGAAATGAGCAGTTCTTC. Translating gives CASSLTRLAGFGNEQFF.

This clone has only one observation. CDR3 residues: CASSRGGGWSYEQYF. The DNA of the CDR3 is TGTGCCAGTAGTAGGGGCGGGGGCTGGTCCTACGAGCAGTACTTC. The chain couples TRBV19 to TRBJ2-7; TRBD2 might be the D (7 bases). V was clipped by 4 bases and J by 1 base, with 14 bases between them. Germline V CDR1 and CDR2: LNHDA, SQIVND (reference sequence). The CDR3 has 15 amino acids.

The chain uses TRBV6-5 and TRBJ2-3; a possible D gene is TRBD2 (5 bases). Between the trimmed V and J ends, which lost 6 bases and 8 bases, there was a span of 9 bases. Germline assignment: CDR1 MNHEY and CDR2 SVGAGI. This CDR3 is built from 11 residues. The CDR3 is CASRSGSTQYF. The CDR3 DNA reads as TGTGCCAGCAGATCGGGGAGTACGCAGTATTTT.

This clone was counted a few times. This sequence joins TRBV6-1 and TRBJ2-3; 11 bases are shared with TRBD2. The V gene's germline CDR1 is MNHNS and CDR2 SASEGT. With 0 bases clipped from V and 2 bases from J, the junction kept 1 base outside the gene matches. The CDR3 runs 16 residues. The CDR3 loop reads CASSEASGGATDTQYF. The CDR3 coding sequence is TGTGCCAGCAGTGAAGCTAGCGGGGGGGCCACAGATACGCAGTATTTT.

This chain uses TRBV18 with TRBJ1-1; 7 nucleotides line up with TRBD1. Germline CDR1 is KGHSH and CDR2 is LQKENI. The CDR3 sequence is 12 residues long. The junction had 4 bases not matched to a gene; V was cut back by 11 bases and J by 1 base. CDR3 protein: CAGRQGNTEAFF. The CDR3 region has the DNA TGTGCCGGGCGACAGGGGAACACTGAAGCTTTCTTT. Filled out from reference TRBV18 and TRBJ1-1, the complete variable domain reads NAGVMQNPRHLVRRRGQEARLRCSPMKGHSHVYWYRQLPEEGLKFMVYLQKENIIDESGMPKERFSAEFPKEGPSILRIQQVVRGDSAAYFCAGRQGNTEAFFGQGTRLTVV.

This clone was seen more than once but under ten times. The chain recombines TRBV18 with TRBJ2-3, with 7 nucleotides matching TRBD1. The CDR3 consists of 16 residues. V lost 3 bases to trimming and J lost 3 bases; unmatched junction nucleotides: 9. In germline, CDR1 is KGHSH, CDR2 LQKENI. Here the CDR3 DNA reads TGTGCCAGCTCACCGTCGGGGACAGAAATTACAGATACGCAGTATTTT. The encoded protein is CASSPSGTEITDTQYF. Full variable domain (rest looked up from reference TRBV18 and TRBJ2-3): NAGVMQNPRHLVRRRGQEARLRCSPMKGHSHVYWYRQLPEEGLKFMVYLQKENIIDESGMPKERFSAEFPKEGPSILRIQQVVRGDSAAYFCASSPSGTEITDTQYFGPGTRLTVL.

The CDR3 is CASSQQGLHTDTQYF. DNA for the CDR3: TGTGCCAGCAGCCAACAGGGTTTACACACAGATACGCAGTATTTT. The chain has TRBV5-4 and TRBJ2-3; TRBD1 is a possible D gene (6 bases). Germline V gene data show CDR1 as SGHNT and CDR2 as YYREEE (reference sequence). The CDR3 is 15 amino acids. With 4 bases removed from V and 2 bases from J, the gap between germline ends came to 14 bases.

The J gene is TRBJ2-1, the V gene TRBV7-3, with 8 bases lining up with TRBD2. Germline values: CDR1 SGHTA, CDR2 FQGTGA. The ends lost 0 bases at V and 8 bases at J; junction bases unmatched: 12. There are 17 residues in the CDR3. This chain's CDR3 is CASSLTPGTRKPDEQFF. The DNA of the CDR3 is TGTGCCAGCAGCTTAACGCCCGGGACTAGGAAGCCGGATGAGCAGTTCTTC.

The genes are TRBV18 and TRBJ2-7; 9 bases agree with TRBD2. J gave up 3 bases and V 4 bases, and 4 bases lay outside the gene matches. The CDR3 consists of 14 residues. The germline CDR1 and CDR2 sequences are KGHSH and LQKENI. The CDR3 sequence: CASSHGTSYYEQYF. The CDR3 DNA reads TGTGCCAGCTCACACGGGACTAGCTACTACGAGCAGTACTTC. Drawing the rest from reference TRBV18 and TRBJ2-7, the complete variable domain is NAGVMQNPRHLVRRRGQEARLRCSPMKGHSHVYWYRQLPEEGLKFMVYLQKENIIDESGMPKERFSAEFPKEGPSILRIQQVVRGDSAAYFCASSHGTSYYEQYFGPGTRLTVT.

This clone occurred once. V is TRBV20-1 and J is TRBJ2-7; D unresolved. CDR3 length: 11 residues. V lost 5 bases to trimming and J lost 4 bases, with 9 bases between them. The germline V gene encodes CDR1 DFQATT and CDR2 SNEGSKA (reference sequence). CDR3 DNA sequence: TGCAGTGCTCTGCGCCTTTACGAGCAGTACTTC. It translates to CSALRLYEQYF.

The rearrangement links TRBV7-3 to TRBJ1-1; D perhaps matches TRBD1 (5 bases). Germline CDR1 SGHTA, CDR2 FQGTGA. V was pared by 5 bases and J by 1 base, with 8 bases between. The CDR3 is 13 residues long. The CDR3 coding sequence is TGTGCCAGCAGCAATACAGGGAACACTGAAGCTTTCTTT. Protein: CASSNTGNTEAFF. Together with reference TRBV7-3 and TRBJ1-1, the CDR3 gives the full variable domain: GAGVSQTPSNKVTEKGKYVELRCDPISGHTALYWYRQSLGQGPEFLIYFQGTGAADDSGLPNDRFFAVRPEGSVSTLKIQRTERGDSAVYLCASSNTGNTEAFFGQGTRLTVV.

The J gene is TRBJ1-1, the V gene TRBV5-1, with D hard to call. The CDR3 covers 14 residues. CDR1 and CDR2 from the germline V gene are SGHRS and YFSETQ. Between the trimmed V and J ends, which lost 0 bases and 0 bases, there was a span of 6 bases. As DNA, the CDR3 is TGCGCCAGCAGCTTGGGGCCCGTGAACACTGAAGCTTTCTTT. It yields the protein CASSLGPVNTEAFF.